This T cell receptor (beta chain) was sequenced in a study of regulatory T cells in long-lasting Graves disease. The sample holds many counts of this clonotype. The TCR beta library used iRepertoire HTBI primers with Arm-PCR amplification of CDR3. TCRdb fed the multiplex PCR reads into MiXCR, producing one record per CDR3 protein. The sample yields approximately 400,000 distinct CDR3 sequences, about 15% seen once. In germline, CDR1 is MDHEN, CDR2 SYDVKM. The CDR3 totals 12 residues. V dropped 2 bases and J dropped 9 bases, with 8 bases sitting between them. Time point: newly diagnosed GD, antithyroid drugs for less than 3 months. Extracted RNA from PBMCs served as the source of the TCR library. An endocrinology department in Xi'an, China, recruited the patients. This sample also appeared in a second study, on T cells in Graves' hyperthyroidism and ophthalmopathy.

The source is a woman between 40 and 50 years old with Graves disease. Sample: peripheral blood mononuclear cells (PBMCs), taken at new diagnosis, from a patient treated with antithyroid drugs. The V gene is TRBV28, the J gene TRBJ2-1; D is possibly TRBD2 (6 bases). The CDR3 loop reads CASSLAGPEQFF. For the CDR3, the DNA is TGTGCCAGCAGTTTAGCGGGGCCTGAGCAGTTCTTC.